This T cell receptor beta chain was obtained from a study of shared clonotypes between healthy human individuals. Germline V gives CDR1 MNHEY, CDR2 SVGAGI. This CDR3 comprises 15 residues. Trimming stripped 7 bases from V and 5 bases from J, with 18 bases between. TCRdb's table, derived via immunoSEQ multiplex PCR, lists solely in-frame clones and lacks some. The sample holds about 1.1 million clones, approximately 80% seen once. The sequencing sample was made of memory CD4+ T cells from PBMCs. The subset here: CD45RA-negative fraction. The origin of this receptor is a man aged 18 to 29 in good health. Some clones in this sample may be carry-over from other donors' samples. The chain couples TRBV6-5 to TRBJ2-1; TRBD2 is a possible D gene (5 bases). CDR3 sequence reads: CASNRPGRNNNEQFF. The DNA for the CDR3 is TGTGCCAGCAACAGACCGGGGAGAAATAACAATGAGCAGTTCTTC.